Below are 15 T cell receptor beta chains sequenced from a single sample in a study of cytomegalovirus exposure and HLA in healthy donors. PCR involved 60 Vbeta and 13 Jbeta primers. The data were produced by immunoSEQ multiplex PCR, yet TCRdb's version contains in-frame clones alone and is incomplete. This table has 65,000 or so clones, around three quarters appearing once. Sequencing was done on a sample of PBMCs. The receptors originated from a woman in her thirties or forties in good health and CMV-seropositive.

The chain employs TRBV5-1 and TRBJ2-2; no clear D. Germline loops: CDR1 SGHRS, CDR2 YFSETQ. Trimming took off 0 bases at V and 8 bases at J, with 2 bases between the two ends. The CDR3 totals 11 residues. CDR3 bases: TGCGCCAGCAGCTTGGCGGGGGAGCTGTTTTTT. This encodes CASSLAGELFF. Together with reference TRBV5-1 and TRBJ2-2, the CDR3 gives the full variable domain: KAGVTQTPRYLIKTRGQQVTLSCSPISGHRSVSWYQQTPGQGLQFLFEYFSETQRNKGNFPGRFSGRQFSNSRSEMNVSTLELGDSALYLCASSLAGELFFGEGSRLTVL.

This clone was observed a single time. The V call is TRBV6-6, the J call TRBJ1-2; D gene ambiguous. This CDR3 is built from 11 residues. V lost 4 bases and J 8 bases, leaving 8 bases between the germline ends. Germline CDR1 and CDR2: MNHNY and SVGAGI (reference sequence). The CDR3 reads CASSSPLGYTF. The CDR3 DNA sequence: TGTGCCAGCAGTTCCCCCCTCGGCTACACCTTC.

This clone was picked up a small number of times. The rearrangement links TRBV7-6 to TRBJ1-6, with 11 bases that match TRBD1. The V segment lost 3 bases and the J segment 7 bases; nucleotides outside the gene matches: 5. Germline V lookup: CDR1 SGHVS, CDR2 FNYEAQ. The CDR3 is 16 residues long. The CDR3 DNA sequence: TGTGCCAGCAGCTTCCGCGGACAGGGGGCGAATTCACCCCTCCACTTT. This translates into CASSFRGQGANSPLHF.

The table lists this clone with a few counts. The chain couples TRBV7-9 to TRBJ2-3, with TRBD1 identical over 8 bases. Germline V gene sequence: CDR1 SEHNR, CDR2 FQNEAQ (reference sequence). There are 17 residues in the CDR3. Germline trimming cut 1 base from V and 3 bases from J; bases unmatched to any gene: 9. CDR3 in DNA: TGTGCCAGCAGCTTAGGGGTGACAGGGGCTAGAACAGATACGCAGTATTTT. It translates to CASSLGVTGARTDTQYF.

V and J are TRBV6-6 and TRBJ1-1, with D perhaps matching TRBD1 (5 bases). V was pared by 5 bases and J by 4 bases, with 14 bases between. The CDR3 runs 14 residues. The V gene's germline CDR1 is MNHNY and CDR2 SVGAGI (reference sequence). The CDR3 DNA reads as TGTGCCAGCAGTCTACAGGTTAGGGGCACTGAAGCTTTCTTT. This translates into CASSLQVRGTEAFF.

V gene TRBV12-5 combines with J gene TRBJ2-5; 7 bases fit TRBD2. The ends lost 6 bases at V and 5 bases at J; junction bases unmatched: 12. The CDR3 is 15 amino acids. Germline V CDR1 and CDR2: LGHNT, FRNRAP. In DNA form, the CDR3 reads TGTGCTAGTGGGGAGGGCTCGGGGGGTATGGAGACCCAGTACTTC. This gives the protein CASGEGSGGMETQYF.

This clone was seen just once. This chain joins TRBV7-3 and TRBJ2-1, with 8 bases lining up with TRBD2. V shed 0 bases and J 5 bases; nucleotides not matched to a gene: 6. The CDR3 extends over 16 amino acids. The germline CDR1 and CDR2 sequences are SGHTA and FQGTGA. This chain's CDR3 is CASSLTRTGGNNEQFF. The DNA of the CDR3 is TGTGCCAGCAGCTTAACGCGTACGGGGGGGAACAATGAGCAGTTCTTC.

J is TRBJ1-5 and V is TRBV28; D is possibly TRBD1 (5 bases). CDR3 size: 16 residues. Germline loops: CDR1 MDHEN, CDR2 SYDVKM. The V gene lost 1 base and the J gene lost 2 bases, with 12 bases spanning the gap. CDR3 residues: CASSLFGAGRNQPQHF. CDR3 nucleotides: TGTGCCAGCAGTTTATTTGGGGCAGGCCGCAATCAGCCCCAGCATTTT.

The CDR3 coding sequence is TGTGCCAGCAGTCACGGCGGGGGGGGCAGCTACGAGCAGTACTTC. Translated: CASSHGGGGSYEQYF. The chain uses TRBV6-6 and TRBJ2-7, with 9 bases identical to TRBD2. The CDR3 length is 15 residues. The germline CDR1 and CDR2 sequences are MNHNY and SVGAGI (reference sequence). The trim removed 5 bases at V and 3 bases at J, leaving 8 bases unmatched.

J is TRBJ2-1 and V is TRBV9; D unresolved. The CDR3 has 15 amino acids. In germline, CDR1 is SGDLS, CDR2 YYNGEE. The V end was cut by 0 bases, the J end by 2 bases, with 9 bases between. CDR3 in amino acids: CASSVAERPYNEQFF. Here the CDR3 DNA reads TGTGCCAGCAGCGTAGCGGAGCGACCCTACAATGAGCAGTTCTTC.

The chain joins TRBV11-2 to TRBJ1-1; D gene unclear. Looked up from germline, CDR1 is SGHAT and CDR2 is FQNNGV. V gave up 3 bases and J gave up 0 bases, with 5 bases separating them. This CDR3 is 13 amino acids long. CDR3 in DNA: TGTGCCAGCAGCTTTTCCTTGAACACTGAAGCTTTCTTT. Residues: CASSFSLNTEAFF.

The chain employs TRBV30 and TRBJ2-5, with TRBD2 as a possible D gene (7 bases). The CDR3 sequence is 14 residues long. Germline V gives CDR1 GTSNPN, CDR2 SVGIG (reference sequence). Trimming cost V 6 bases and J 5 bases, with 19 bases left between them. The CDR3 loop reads CACKKGGGRETQYF. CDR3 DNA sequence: TGTGCCTGTAAAAAGGGGGGGGGCCGGGAGACCCAGTACTTC.

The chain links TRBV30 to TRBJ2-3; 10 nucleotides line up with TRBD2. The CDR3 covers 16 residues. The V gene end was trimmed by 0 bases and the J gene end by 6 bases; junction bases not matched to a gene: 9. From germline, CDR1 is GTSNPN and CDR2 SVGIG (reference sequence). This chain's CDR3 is CAWSVFERGGSDTQYF. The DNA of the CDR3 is TGTGCCTGGAGTGTATTCGAGCGGGGGGGATCGGATACGCAGTATTTT. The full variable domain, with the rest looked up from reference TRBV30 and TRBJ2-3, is SQTIHQWPATLVQPVGSPLSLECTVEGTSNPNLYWYRQAAGRGLQLLFYSVGIGQISSEVPQNLSASRPQDRQFILSSKKLLLSDSGFYLCAWSVFERGGSDTQYFGPGTRLTVL.

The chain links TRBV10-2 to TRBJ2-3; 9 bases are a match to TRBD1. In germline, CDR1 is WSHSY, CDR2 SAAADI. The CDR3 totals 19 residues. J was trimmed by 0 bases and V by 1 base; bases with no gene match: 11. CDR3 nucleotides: TGCGCCAGCAGTGAGTTTCAAACCGGGACAGGGAAGAGCACAGATACGCAGTATTTT. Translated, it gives CASSEFQTGTGKSTDTQYF.

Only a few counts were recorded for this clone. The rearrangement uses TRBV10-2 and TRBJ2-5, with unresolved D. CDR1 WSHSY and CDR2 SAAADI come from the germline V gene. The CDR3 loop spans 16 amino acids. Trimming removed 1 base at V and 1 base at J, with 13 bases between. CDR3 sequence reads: CASSEWRGRFQETQYF. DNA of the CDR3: TGCGCCAGCAGTGAGTGGCGCGGCCGATTCCAAGAGACCCAGTACTTC.